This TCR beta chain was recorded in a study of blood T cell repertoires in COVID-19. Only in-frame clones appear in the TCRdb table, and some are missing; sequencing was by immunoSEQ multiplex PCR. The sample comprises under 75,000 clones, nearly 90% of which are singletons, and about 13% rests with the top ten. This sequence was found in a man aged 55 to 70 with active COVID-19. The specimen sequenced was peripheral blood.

This chain's CDR3 is CASSYSLTGFNSPLHF. The CDR3 DNA follows: TGTGCCAGCAGTTACTCTCTGACAGGGTTTAATTCACCCCTCCACTTT. J is TRBJ1-6 and V is TRBV6-5; the match to TRBD1 covers 7 bases. Germline loops: CDR1 MNHEY, CDR2 SVGAGI. V shed 0 bases, J shed 6 bases, and the junction held 5 bases outside the gene matches. CDR3 length: 16 residues.